Listed here is a single TCR beta chain. The target of this receptor is not known. The record has no base qualities; no much larger clone is one base away. The data belong to a study of tumor-infiltrating lymphocytes in primary liver carcinoma (dated by TCRdb to 2016 to 2017). Notes on the research overall: Of the five patients (three men and two women, aged 30 to 69 years), four had hepatocellular carcinoma and one had combined HCC and intrahepatic cholangiocarcinoma. The five patients had tumors of stage T1-T3 N0M0, with maximum diameters ranging from roughly 4.2 to 10 cm. Roughly 3.5 to 8 million productive TCRbeta reads were obtained per sample, and no significant difference in read depth was found between tissue types. The study combined TCRbeta repertoire sequencing, expression microarrays and whole-exome sequencing across five regions of each liver tumor, with adjacent normal tissue and blood. A total of about 35 specimens from 5 patients, comprising some 25 tumor regions, 5 adjacent noncancerous liver tissues and 5 peripheral blood samples, were covered by TCRbeta repertoire sequencing. To link TCRbeta repertoire diversity with the local molecular phenotype, the roughly 23 tumor region samples were profiled using Agilent mRNA microarrays. Reproducibility between technical replicate repertoires was high, with correlation coefficients above 0.95 and mean shared-clone rates roughly 0.87. Findings and caveats that apply to the study as a whole: Since the samples were bulk and unsorted, there was no way to compare CD4+ and CD8+ T cell repertoires. Only 4 or 5 patients were included in the study, and the authors note that the findings should be validated in a larger study. Compared with blood, tumors had a significantly larger share of the repertoire taken up by the top 250 clones (p = 0.039). Only the TCR beta chain was sequenced, which likely underestimates true repertoire diversity because unpaired alpha chains were not captured. Only roughly 8-25% of top clones appeared in all five regions of a tumor, which suggests that tumor-infiltrating T cells are spatially heterogeneous. Consistent with antigen-driven expansion, pairs of tumor regions showed higher repertoire overlap (mean roughly 36%) than either tumor-adjacent pairs (approximately 17%) or tumor-blood pairs (roughly 15%).

Total RNA and DNA were co-extracted without cell sorting from roughly 20-30 mg of bulk tissue using the AllPrep DNA/RNA mini kit. About 5 patients with histopathologically diagnosed primary liver carcinoma underwent surgical resection in China between November 2015 and 2016. Patients had chronic HBV infection and were treatment-naive at sampling. Five spatially separated regions were sampled per tumor: superior, inferior, left-lateral and right-lateral poles, plus the tumor centre. According to histology, viable tumor cells made up more than 85% of every tumor sample. Each fresh piece of tumor and adjacent tissue was cut in two, with one half stored in RNAlater at -80 degrees C and the other half sent for histology. V loses 4 bases of germline sequence and J loses 8 bases, and the interval between the two ends is 30 bases. CDR1 and CDR2 are drawn from the germline V gene: SGHRS, YFSETQ. The CDR3, cysteine through phenylalanine, is 19 amino acids long. The CDR3 DNA has 57 bases and is translated from base 1.

Starting from 500 to 600 ng total RNA, TCRbeta-specific cDNA was produced by reverse transcription with a constant-region primer and ProtoScript II reverse transcriptase. Three nested multiplex PCR rounds, following a slightly modified ARM-PCR procedure, were used to build the TCRbeta libraries. The first two PCR rounds used multiplex TRBV1-TRBV30 forward primers with a Cbeta reverse primer, each for 10 cycles. Sample barcodes and Illumina adapters were added in a final 25-cycle PCR using Deep VentR polymerase. Before sequencing, amplicons of 200-500 bp were purified from gel using a QIAquick gel extraction kit. The TCRbeta amplicons were sequenced with 250-bp paired-end reads on an Illumina HiSeq 2500. Per the authors' processing: To recover full CDR3 sequences, reads were quality-trimmed using Trimmomatic v0.33 and paired reads were then merged using FLASH v1.2.11. V, D and J germline segments were assigned to the rearranged TCRbeta sequences using MiGEC v1.2.1b. Clonotype statistics and Shannon-Wiener diversity indices were computed with VDJtools v1.0.0. Except for diversity analysis, only each sample's 250 most abundant clonotypes were used in subsequent analyses to reduce sampling bias. TCRdb itself trimmed the public reads at Q25 with fastp, ran MiXCR and retained productive beta chains. For every CDR3 protein sequence, its rows merge into one entry that carries the most common genes and DNA. The V and J calls, along with clone size, are taken from TCRdb and not from the paper's own processing. For this sample the table gives 95,000 to 150,000 distinct CDR3 sequences, of which around 60% were detected only once. Together, the top ten hold approximately 9.9% of the sample.

Recombination joined TRBV5-1 with TRBJ1-4; the D gene cannot be resolved reliably. The sample consisted of liver tumor tissue from sampling region 1. Interpreted using the paper, the cell subset or site label stands for: tumor region T1, superior pole. This TCR derives from a woman aged 55-69 years with primary liver carcinoma and hepatitis B virus infection. The CDR3 region has the sequence CASSLLLVRHESLAEKLFF. DNA sequence: TGCGCCAGCAGCCTGCTCCTCGTAAGACACGAGTCGTTAGCGGAAAAACTGTTTTTT.